The rows below give T cell receptor beta chains drawn from one sample of a study of T and B cells in COVID-19 patients. TCRdb itself ran the multiplex PCR reads through MiXCR, one entry per CDR3 protein. The sample lists about 4,100 distinct CDR3 sequences, approximately 26% occurring once. Source material: blood. These TCRs come from a human donor with active COVID-19. The donor label of this sample is uncertain. Each CDR3 is given with its conserved first and last residue. D genes are given only for firm matches. Part of the rows lack a size; the others show once, few, many or a class for expanded clones.

>TRBV27|TRBD1|medium-sized|TRBJ2-7
CASSTGQAQYF
TGTGCCAGCAGTACCGGACAGGCGCAGTACTTC
>TRBV7-9|-|-|TRBJ1-5
CASRNRVRRQPQHF
TGTGCCAGCAGGAACAGGGTACGGAGACAGCCCCAGCATTTT
>TRBV5-8|-|-|TRBJ2-5
CASAAGAQTQYF
TGTGCCAGCGCTGCCGGGGCGCAGACCCAGTACTTC
>TRBV5-1|TRBD1|once|TRBJ2-5
CASSNRQGGETQYF
TGCGCCAGCAGCAACCGACAGGGGGGAGAGACCCAGTACTTC
>TRBV13|TRBD2|medium-sized|TRBJ2-1
CASSLVRGGSSYNEQFF
TGTGCCAGCAGCTTAGTACGCGGGGGGTCCTCCTACAATGAGCAGTTCTTC
>TRBV19|-|medium-sized|TRBJ1-1
CASSPGPTGGRPTEAFF
TGTGCCAGTAGTCCTGGACCGACAGGAGGTCGTCCCACTGAAGCTTTCTTT
>TRBV5-4|TRBD1|few|TRBJ1-1
CASSPGTANPYTEAFF
TGTGCCAGCAGCCCCGGGACAGCTAACCCATACACTGAAGCTTTCTTT
>TRBV19|-|medium-sized|TRBJ1-1
CASSIAAHRKMNTEAFF
TGTGCCAGTAGTATAGCGGCGCACCGGAAGATGAACACTGAAGCTTTCTTT
>TRBV5-6|TRBD1|few|TRBJ1-6
CASSLRGQGSSPLHF
TGTGCCAGCAGCTTGAGGGGACAGGGGAGTTCACCCCTCCACTTT
>TRBV20-1|-|few|TRBJ1-1
CSASNRFTEAFF
TGCAGTGCCAGTAACAGGTTCACTGAAGCTTTCTTT
>TRBV4-1|-|-|TRBJ1-2
CASSQDHAATSGYTF
TGCGCCAGCAGCCAAGATCATGCCGCCACAAGTGGCTACACCTTC
>TRBV19|TRBD1|few|TRBJ2-7
CASSTLRQGANYEQYF
TGTGCCAGTAGTACGTTAAGACAGGGGGCAAACTACGAGCAGTACTTC
>TRBV12-3/TRBV12-4|-|medium-sized|TRBJ1-5
CASSLERGSYQPQHF
TGTGCCAGCAGTTTAGAGAGGGGCAGCTATCAGCCCCAGCATTTT
>TRBV6-5|TRBD1|few|TRBJ2-3
CASSYSRTGSTDTQYF
TGTGCCAGCAGTTACTCGCGGACAGGATCCACAGATACGCAGTATTTT
>TRBV6-5|-|-|TRBJ1-5
CASSYSAGYQPQHF
TGTGCCAGCAGTTACTCGGCCGGGTATCAGCCCCAGCATTTT
>TRBV27|TRBD1|medium-sized|TRBJ1-1
CASSSLRDRGHGGATEAFF
TGTGCCAGCAGTTCGCTCCGGGACAGGGGGCACGGAGGTGCCACTGAAGCTTTCTTT
>TRBV20-1|-|-|TRBJ2-2
CSARADTGELFF
TGCAGTGCTAGAGCGGACACCGGGGAGCTGTTTTTT
>TRBV4-3|-|-|TRBJ1-2
CASSQQLNGDGYTF
TGCGCCAGCAGCCAACAACTCAACGGGGATGGCTACACCTTC
>TRBV12-3/TRBV12-4|TRBD1|-|TRBJ2-2
CASSSQGANTGELFF
TGTGCCAGCAGTTCACAGGGGGCGAACACCGGGGAGCTGTTTTTT
>TRBV6-2/TRBV6-3|-|-|TRBJ2-5
CASSLWAQETQYF
TGTGCCAGCAGCCTTTGGGCGCAAGAGACCCAGTACTTC
>TRBV6-5|-|-|TRBJ2-7
CASSKSGLLFYDQYF
TGTGCCAGCAGTAAGTCGGGGCTTCTGTTCTACGACCAGTACTTC
>TRBV6-5|-|medium-sized|TRBJ2-7
CASSKQATRSYEQYF
TGTGCCAGCAGTAAGCAGGCTACTCGCTCCTACGAGCAGTACTTC